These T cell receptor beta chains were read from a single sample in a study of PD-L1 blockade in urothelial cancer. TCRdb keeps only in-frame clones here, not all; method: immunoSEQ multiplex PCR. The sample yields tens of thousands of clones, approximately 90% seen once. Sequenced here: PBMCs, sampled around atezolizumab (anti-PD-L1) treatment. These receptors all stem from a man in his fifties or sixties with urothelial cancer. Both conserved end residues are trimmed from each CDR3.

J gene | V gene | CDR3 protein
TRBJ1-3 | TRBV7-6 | ASSLGSSDSGNTIY
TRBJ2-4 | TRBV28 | ASSTSGQGAKNIQY
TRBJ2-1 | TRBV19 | ASSMIGGEQF
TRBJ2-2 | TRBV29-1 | SAEGQTGGTGELF
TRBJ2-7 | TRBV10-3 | AISDGQESTYEQY
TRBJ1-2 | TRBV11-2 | ASSPGQGIYGYT
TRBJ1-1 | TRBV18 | ASSPIQGAGTEAF
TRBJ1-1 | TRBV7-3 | ASSTRGAGGPAF
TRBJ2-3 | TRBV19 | ASSIRGPDTQY
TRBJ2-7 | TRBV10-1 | ASSESGGAEQY
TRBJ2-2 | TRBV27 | ASSLVGGGELF
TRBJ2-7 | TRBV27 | ASRRTALSYEQY
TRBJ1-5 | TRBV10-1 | ASSGRQGEPQH
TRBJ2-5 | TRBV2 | ASSVEQETQY
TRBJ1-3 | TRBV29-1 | SALYTGPGNTIY
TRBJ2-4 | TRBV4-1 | ASSQFPYGEGGGAKNIQY
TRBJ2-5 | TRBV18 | ASSFGTDHQETQY
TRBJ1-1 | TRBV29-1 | SVERTGGTEAF
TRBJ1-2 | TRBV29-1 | SVEDQVAYGYT
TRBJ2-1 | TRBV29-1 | SADRSSYNEQF
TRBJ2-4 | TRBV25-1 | ASSEYGNSGIAKNIQY
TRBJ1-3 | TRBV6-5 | ASSRGSPGNTIY
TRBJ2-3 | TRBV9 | ASSFSEGGTDTQY
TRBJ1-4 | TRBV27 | ASSPGQGAQKLF
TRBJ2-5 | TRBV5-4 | ASNNGAGETQY
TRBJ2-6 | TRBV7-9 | ASSPWTGGGLVGANVLT
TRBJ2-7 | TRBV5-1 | ASSLSGTSAYEQY
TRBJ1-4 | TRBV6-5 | ASSYRGTEKLF
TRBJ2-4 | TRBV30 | AWSVPRTRDRIQY
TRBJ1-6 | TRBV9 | ASAEQGNSPLH
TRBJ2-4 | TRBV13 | ASSLRNIQY
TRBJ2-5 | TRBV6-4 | ASSGVSWETQY
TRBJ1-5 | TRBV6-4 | ASSLGQGTGQPQH
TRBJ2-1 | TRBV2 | ASRTQPLAARNAYNEQF
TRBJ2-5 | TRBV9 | ASTRGAGSQETQY
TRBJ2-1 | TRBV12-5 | ASGLAGPEFNEQF
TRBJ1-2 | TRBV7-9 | ASRAGNGYT
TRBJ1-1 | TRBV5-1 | ASSLTPGQKNTEAF
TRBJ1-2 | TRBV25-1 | ASSPLGLSYT
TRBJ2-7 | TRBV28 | ASSLWQGISYEQY
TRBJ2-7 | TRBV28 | ASRPGLAGAPQY